The TCR beta chain under discussion was sequenced for a study of blood T cell repertoires in COVID-19. Study-wide context: Some COVID-19 samples were acute and others convalescent; all came from the United States, Italy and Spain. PBMCs, B-cell-depleted T cells, or T cells were the source of the cDNA or gDNA that made up the material.

V lost 5 bases to trimming and J lost 2 bases, with 17 bases between them. Germline V lookup: CDR1 SGDLS, CDR2 YYNGEE. This CDR3 contains 17 residues. Authors' analysis steps: Amplification with reference gene primers provided the estimates of nucleated cell counts. Assay: immunoSEQ multiplex PCR; the TCRdb copy retains only in-frame clones and omits some. From that table come the V and J calls and clone size; the DNA was used to work out D and trimming. The sample records 150,000 to 200,000 clones, about 85% being singletons. Material for sequencing was peripheral blood. The chain has TRBV9 and TRBJ2-6; D is unclear. The sequence derives from a man aged 70-80 years with active or convalescent COVID-19. The CDR3: CASSKQSLPAGANVLTF. CDR3 sequence (DNA): TGTGCCAGCAGTAAACAGAGTTTACCTGCTGGGGCCAACGTCCTGACTTTC.